These T cell receptor beta chains were read from a single sample in a study of blood T cell repertoires in COVID-19. Generated by immunoSEQ multiplex PCR, the TCRdb table keeps only in-frame clones and is missing some. Of tens of thousands of clones in the sample, roughly 87% were seen once. Sample: peripheral blood. All receptors come from an elderly woman with acute or convalescent COVID-19. The CDR3 runs from the conserved cysteine through the conserved F or W. Fields, in order: clone size, D gene, V gene, J gene, CDR3 DNA, CDR3 protein. D genes are given only for firm matches. The size of a clone is reported for some rows only, either as once, few or many, or as a class for expanded clones.

.	.	TRBV12-2	TRBJ2-5	TGTGCAAGTCGCGATCGTCCAGGACAGGGGATTGAGAAAGAGACCCAGTACTTC	CASRDRPGQGIEKETQYF
once	.	TRBV28	TRBJ1-2	TGTGCCAGCAGTACACCTTCTACAGGGCGTAGAGGCTACACCTTC	CASSTPSTGRRGYTF
.	TRBD1	TRBV7-3	TRBJ2-6	TGTGCCAGCAGCTTGACAGGGAGTGGGGCCAACGTCCTGACTTTC	CASSLTGSGANVLTF
.	.	TRBV6-5	TRBJ2-7	TGTGCCAGCAGCTCAGGGTATACCTACGAGCAGTACTTC	CASSSGYTYEQYF
.	TRBD2	TRBV19	TRBJ2-1	TGTGCCAGTAGTATTCGGACTAGCGGGACGCTCAACAATGAGCAGTTCTTC	CASSIRTSGTLNNEQFF
.	.	TRBV9	TRBJ2-6	TGTGCCAGCAGCGCCCCTCCCGGGGTTTCCAAGTCTGGGGCCAACGTCCTGACTTTC	CASSAPPGVSKSGANVLTF
.	TRBD1	TRBV5-1	TRBJ1-6	TGCGCCAGCAGCGCCGACAGGGTGAATAATTCACCCCTCCACTTT	CASSADRVNNSPLHF
.	.	TRBV5-6	TRBJ1-2	TGTGCCAGCAGTTTCTATTCAGGGGCCTTCGGCTACACCTTC	CASSFYSGAFGYTF
.	TRBD2	TRBV27	TRBJ2-7	TGTGCCAGCAGTTTATTGACTAGCGGGAGTCGGGAGCAGTACTTC	CASSLLTSGSREQYF
once	TRBD2	TRBV6-5	TRBJ2-2	TGTGCCAGCACCTCCGGGACTAGTAACGGGGAGCTGTTTTTT	CASTSGTSNGELFF
.	.	TRBV30	TRBJ2-5	TGTGCCTGGAGTGAGCCGGGCAGGGGACCACGGACCCAGTACTTC	CAWSEPGRGPRTQYF
.	.	TRBV27	TRBJ1-1	TGTGCCAGCTGGAGGGGCCGGGGCGCTGACACTGAAGCTTTCTTT	CASWRGRGADTEAFF
.	TRBD1	TRBV7-2	TRBJ1-4	TGTGCCAGCAGCTTCACGACAGGGGTTAATGAAAAACTGTTTTTT	CASSFTTGVNEKLFF
.	.	TRBV14	TRBJ1-6	TGTGCCAGCAGCCAAGGGACCCGGAGGGATTCACCCCTCCACTTT	CASSQGTRRDSPLHF
.	.	TRBV14	TRBJ1-1	TGTGCCAGCAGCCAAGTGCGGGGAAGGTCTGAAGCTTTCTTT	CASSQVRGRSEAFF
once	.	TRBV3-1/TRBV3-2	TRBJ1-5	TGTGCCAGCAGCCAAGGACAGGGCAATCAGCCCCAGCATTTT	CASSQGQGNQPQHF
.	.	TRBV7-2	TRBJ2-7	TGTGCCAGCAGCTTAAGGGGGGGGAACGAGCAGTACTTC	CASSLRGGNEQYF
few	.	TRBV28	TRBJ2-7	TGTGCCAGCAGAACGGTCAACTACGAGCAGTACTTC	CASRTVNYEQYF
few	.	TRBV18	TRBJ1-1	TGTGCCAGCTCACTGCGGGAGAACACTGAAGCTTTCTTT	CASSLRENTEAFF
.	.	TRBV11-1	TRBJ2-7	TGTGCCAGCGCCCTATCCCCGGGACAATCAAGAGAGCAGTACTTC	CASALSPGQSREQYF
.	.	TRBV29-1	TRBJ1-2	TGCAGCGTTGGGGACCCGGGACTAAACTATGGCTACACCTTC	CSVGDPGLNYGYTF
.	TRBD2	TRBV27	TRBJ2-1	TGTGCCAGCAGTTTAGCGGGAGGAAACTACAATGAGCAGTTCTTC	CASSLAGGNYNEQFF
.	.	TRBV21-1	TRBJ1-2	TGTGCCAGCAGCAAAGAAGACAAGGGGGCCGGGTATGGCTACACCTTC	CASSKEDKGAGYGYTF
.	TRBD2	TRBV6-5	TRBJ2-3	TGTGCCAGCAGGACTAGCGGAGCGAGCACAGATACGCAGTATTTT	CASRTSGASTDTQYF
.	.	TRBV6-5	TRBJ2-7	TGTGCCAGCAGTTACTCGGCGGGCGAGCAGTACTTC	CASSYSAGEQYF
few	.	TRBV12-3/TRBV12-4	TRBJ1-6	TGTGCCAGCAGTTTACGGGGGTCCCTCCACTTT	CASSLRGSLHF
.	.	TRBV27	TRBJ2-1	TGTGCCAGCAGTCGGACCGGGACATACAATGAGCAGTTCTTC	CASSRTGTYNEQFF
.	.	TRBV3-1/TRBV3-2	TRBJ1-5	TGTGCCAGCAGTGGGGGAGGGTACAATCAGCCCCAGCATTTT	CASSGGGYNQPQHF
.	TRBD1	TRBV7-9	TRBJ1-1	TGTGCCAGCAGCCCCGGACAGGGGATGGGCACTGAAGCTTTCTTT	CASSPGQGMGTEAFF
.	.	TRBV12-1	TRBJ2-1	TGTGCCAGCAGTAGCCGTGGTATCGTAGCGGGAGGTCCCTACAATGAGCAGTTCTTC	CASSSRGIVAGGPYNEQFF
.	TRBD2	TRBV18	TRBJ2-3	TGTGCCAGCTCACCGCTCGGGACTAGTGCTAGCACAGATACGCAGTATTTT	CASSPLGTSASTDTQYF
.	.	TRBV2	TRBJ2-6	TGTGCCAGCACGGTTAGTGGAGGGGCTGGGGCCAACGTCCTGACTTTC	CASTVSGGAGANVLTF
.	TRBD2	TRBV25-1	TRBJ2-5	TGTGCCAGCAGTGAATATAGGCAGGGAGGGGAGACCCAGTACTTC	CASSEYRQGGETQYF
few	.	TRBV28	TRBJ1-5	TGTGCCAGCAGTCTGACGGGACTGGGAAATCAGCCCCAGCATTTT	CASSLTGLGNQPQHF
.	.	TRBV30	TRBJ2-5	TGTGCCTGGAGTGGGTGGCGAGGGGAGACCCAGTACTTC	CAWSGWRGETQYF
.	.	TRBV27	TRBJ1-2	TGTGCCAGCAGAACCACCCAGGGCAATAGACTCTATGGCTACACCTTC	CASRTTQGNRLYGYTF
.	TRBD1	TRBV6-5	TRBJ2-5	TGTGCCAGCAGTTACGGACAGGCCTTCCAAGAGACCCAGTACTTC	CASSYGQAFQETQYF
once	TRBD1	TRBV27	TRBJ1-2	TGTGCCAGCAGTTTCGGACAGGGGGGTAACTATGGCTACACCTTC	CASSFGQGGNYGYTF
.	TRBD1	TRBV30	TRBJ2-7	TGTGCCTGGAGTGTAACAGGGGCCTCCTACGAGCAGTACTTC	CAWSVTGASYEQYF
few	TRBD1	TRBV9	TRBJ2-2	TGTGCCAGCAGCGCTACAGGGGTGGACACCGGGGAGCTGTTTTTT	CASSATGVDTGELFF
.	TRBD2	TRBV5-6	TRBJ2-2	TGTGCCAGCAGCTGGGCGGGGCTAGCGGGAGGGCCAGGCACCGGGGAGCTGTTTTTT	CASSWAGLAGGPGTGELFF
.	TRBD1	TRBV19	TRBJ1-5	TGTGCCAGTAGTACCGGACAGGGCGGCAATCAGCCCCAGCATTTT	CASSTGQGGNQPQHF
.	.	TRBV3-1/TRBV3-2	TRBJ2-1	TGTGCCAGCAGTCACCTAGCGTCCTACAATGAGCAGTTCTTC	CASSHLASYNEQFF